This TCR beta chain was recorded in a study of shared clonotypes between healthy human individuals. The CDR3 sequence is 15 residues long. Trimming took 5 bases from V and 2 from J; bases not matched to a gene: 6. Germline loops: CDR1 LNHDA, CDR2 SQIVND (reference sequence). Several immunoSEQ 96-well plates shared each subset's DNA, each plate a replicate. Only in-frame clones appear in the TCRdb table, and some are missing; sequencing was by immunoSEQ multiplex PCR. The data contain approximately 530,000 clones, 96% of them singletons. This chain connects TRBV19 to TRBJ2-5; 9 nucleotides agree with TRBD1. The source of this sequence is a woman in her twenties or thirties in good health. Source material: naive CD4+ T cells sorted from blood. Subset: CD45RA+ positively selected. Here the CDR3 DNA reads TGTGCCAGTAGTCCACCCGACAGGGGGCAAGAGACCCAGTACTTC. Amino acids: CASSPPDRGQETQYF.